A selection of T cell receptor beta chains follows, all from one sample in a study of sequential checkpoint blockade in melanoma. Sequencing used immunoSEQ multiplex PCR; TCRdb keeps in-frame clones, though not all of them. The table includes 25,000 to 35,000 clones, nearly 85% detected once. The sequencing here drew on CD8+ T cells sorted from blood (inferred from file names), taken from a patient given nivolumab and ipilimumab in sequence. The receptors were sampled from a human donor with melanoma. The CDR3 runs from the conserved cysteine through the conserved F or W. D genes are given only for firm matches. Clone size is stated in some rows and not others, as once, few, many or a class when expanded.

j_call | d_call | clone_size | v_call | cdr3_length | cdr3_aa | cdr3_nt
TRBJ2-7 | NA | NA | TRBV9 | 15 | CASSVGGLASYEQYF | TGTGCCAGCAGCGTAGGGGGACTCGCCTCCTACGAGCAGTACTTC
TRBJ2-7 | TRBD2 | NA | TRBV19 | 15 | CASSILAGGSDEQYF | TGTGCCAGTAGTATACTAGCGGGAGGATCGGACGAGCAGTACTTC
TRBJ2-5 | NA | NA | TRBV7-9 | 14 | CASSPHRDRETQYF | TGTGCCAGCAGCCCGCACAGGGATAGGGAGACCCAGTACTTC
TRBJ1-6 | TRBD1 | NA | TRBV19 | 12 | CAVTGVDSPLHF | TGTGCCGTGACAGGGGTTGATTCACCCCTCCACTTT
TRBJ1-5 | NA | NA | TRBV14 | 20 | CASSQEAWDTGLYSNQPQHF | TGTGCCAGCAGCCAAGAAGCGTGGGACACAGGGTTGTATAGCAATCAGCCCCAGCATTTT
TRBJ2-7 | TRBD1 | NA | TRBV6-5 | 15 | CASSYTRDRGYEQYF | TGTGCCAGCAGTTACACCCGGGACAGGGGCTACGAGCAGTACTTC
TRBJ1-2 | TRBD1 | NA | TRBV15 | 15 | CATSRDLGTGNGYTF | TGTGCCACCAGCAGAGATCTCGGGACAGGGAATGGCTACACCTTC
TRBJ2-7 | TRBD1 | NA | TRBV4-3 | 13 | CASSQQTGLEQYF | TGCGCCAGCAGCCAACAGACAGGGTTAGAGCAGTACTTC
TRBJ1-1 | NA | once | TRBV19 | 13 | CASQASGSTEASF | TGTGCCAGTCAGGCATCGGGAAGTACTGAAGCTTCCTTT
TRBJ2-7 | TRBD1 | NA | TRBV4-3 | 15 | CASSQGGTGSYEQYF | TGCGCCAGCAGCCAAGGCGGGACAGGGTCCTACGAGCAGTACTTC
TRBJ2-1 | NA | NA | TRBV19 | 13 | CASSPGGYNEQFF | TGTGCCAGTAGTCCCGGGGGTTACAATGAGCAGTTCTTC
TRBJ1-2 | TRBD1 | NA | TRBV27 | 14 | CASSFGRGIYGYTF | TGTGCCAGCAGTTTCGGCAGGGGGATCTATGGCTACACCTTC
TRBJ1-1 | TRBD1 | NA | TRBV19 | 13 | CASRQGAGTEAFF | TGTGCCAGTAGACAGGGGGCCGGCACTGAAGCTTTCTTT
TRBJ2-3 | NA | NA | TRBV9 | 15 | CASSGGTRRSDTQYF | TGTGCCAGCAGCGGGGGGACAAGGAGGTCAGATACGCAGTATTTT
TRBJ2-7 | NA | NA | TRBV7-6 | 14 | CASSLEESLTEQYF | TGTGCCAGCAGCTTAGAGGAGAGCCTGACCGAGCAGTACTTC
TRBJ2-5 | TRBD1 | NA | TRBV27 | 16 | CASSLTLRDRRETQYF | TGTGCCAGCAGTCTCACTCTCCGGGACAGACGAGAGACCCAGTACTTC
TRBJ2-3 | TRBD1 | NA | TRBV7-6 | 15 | CASSPTGIVSDTQYF | TGTGCCAGCAGCCCGACAGGGATCGTATCAGATACGCAGTATTTT
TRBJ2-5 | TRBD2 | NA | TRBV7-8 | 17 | CASSPRLAGAIQETQYF | TGTGCCAGCAGCCCGAGGCTAGCGGGGGCCATCCAAGAGACCCAGTACTTC
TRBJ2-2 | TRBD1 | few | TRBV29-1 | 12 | CSVSQTGGELFF | TGCAGCGTTTCCCAGACAGGGGGGGAGCTGTTTTTT
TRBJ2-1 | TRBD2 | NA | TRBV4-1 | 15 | CASSLNSGVYNEQFF | TGCGCCAGCAGCCTAAATAGCGGGGTTTACAATGAGCAGTTCTTC
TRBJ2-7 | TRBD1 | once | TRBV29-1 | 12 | CSVLTGAYEQYF | TGCAGCGTTCTGACAGGGGCCTACGAGCAGTACTTC
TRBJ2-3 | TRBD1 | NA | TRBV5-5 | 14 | CASRMPRGPDTQYF | TGTGCCAGCAGAATGCCCAGGGGGCCTGATACGCAGTATTTT
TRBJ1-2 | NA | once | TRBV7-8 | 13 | CASSLGGVNGYTF | TGTGCCAGCAGCTTAGGGGGGGTTAATGGCTACACCTTC
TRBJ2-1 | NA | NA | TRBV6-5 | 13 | CASSSSSYNEQFF | TGTGCCAGCAGTTCGTCCTCCTACAATGAGCAGTTCTTC
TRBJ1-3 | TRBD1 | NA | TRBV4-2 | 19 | CASSQVLLGQGASGNTIYF | TGTGCCAGCAGCCAAGTTCTGCTGGGACAGGGGGCCTCTGGAAACACCATATATTTT
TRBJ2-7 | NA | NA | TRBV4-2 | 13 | CASSQDYGYEQYF | TGTGCCAGCAGCCAAGATTACGGCTACGAGCAGTACTTC
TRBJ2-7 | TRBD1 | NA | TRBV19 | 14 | CASSTGTGWYEQYF | TGTGCCAGTAGTACCGGGACAGGGTGGTACGAGCAGTACTTC
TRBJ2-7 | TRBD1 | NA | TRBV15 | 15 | CATSGGGQGNYEQYF | TGTGCCACCAGCGGGGGGGGACAGGGCAACTACGAGCAGTACTTC
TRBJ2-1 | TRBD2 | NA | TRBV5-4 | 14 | CASSQGLAQNVQFF | TGTGCCAGCAGCCAAGGACTAGCCCAGAATGTTCAGTTCTTC
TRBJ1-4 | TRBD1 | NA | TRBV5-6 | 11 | CASSRQGKLFF | TGTGCCAGCAGTCGACAGGGAAAACTGTTTTTT
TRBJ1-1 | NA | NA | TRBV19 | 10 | CASEAGEAFF | TGTGCCAGTGAGGCGGGTGAAGCTTTCTTT
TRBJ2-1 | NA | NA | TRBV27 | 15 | CATTGWGGGYNEQFF | TGTGCCACCACAGGATGGGGAGGGGGCTACAATGAGCAGTTCTTC
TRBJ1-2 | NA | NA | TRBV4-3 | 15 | CASSQTRGSTYGYTF | TGCGCCAGCAGCCAGACAAGGGGGTCAACCTATGGCTACACCTTC
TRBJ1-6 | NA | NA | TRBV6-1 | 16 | CASSAPGLKIDSPLHF | TGTGCCAGCAGTGCCCCGGGACTAAAAATAGATTCACCCCTCCACTTT
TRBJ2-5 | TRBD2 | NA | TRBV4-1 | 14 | CASSPLAGEETQYF | TGCGCCAGCAGCCCTCTAGCGGGAGAAGAGACCCAGTACTTC
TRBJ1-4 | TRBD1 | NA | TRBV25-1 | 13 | CASTGQTNEKLFF | TGTGCCAGCACGGGACAGACAAATGAAAAACTGTTTTTT
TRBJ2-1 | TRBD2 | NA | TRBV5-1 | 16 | CASSPEPLAGNNEQFF | TGCGCCAGCAGCCCCGAACCCCTAGCGGGGAACAATGAGCAGTTCTTC
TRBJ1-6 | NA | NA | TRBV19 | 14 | CASSIGGSNSPLHF | TGTGCCAGTAGTATCGGGGGGAGTAATTCACCCCTCCACTTT
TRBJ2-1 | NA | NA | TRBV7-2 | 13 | CASGDAPREEQFF | TGTGCCAGCGGAGATGCCCCACGGGAAGAGCAGTTCTTC
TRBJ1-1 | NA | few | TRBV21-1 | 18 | CASSKEGGTGGVNTEAFF | TGTGCCAGCAGCAAAGAAGGGGGCACAGGGGGTGTGAACACTGAAGCTTTCTTT
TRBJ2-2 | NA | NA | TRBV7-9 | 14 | CASSLVVGLGELFF | TGTGCCAGCAGCTTAGTGGTCGGTTTAGGGGAGCTGTTTTTT
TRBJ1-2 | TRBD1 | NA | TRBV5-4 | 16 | CASSSRTGTANYGYTF | TGTGCCAGCAGCTCCCGGACCGGGACAGCGAACTATGGCTACACCTTC